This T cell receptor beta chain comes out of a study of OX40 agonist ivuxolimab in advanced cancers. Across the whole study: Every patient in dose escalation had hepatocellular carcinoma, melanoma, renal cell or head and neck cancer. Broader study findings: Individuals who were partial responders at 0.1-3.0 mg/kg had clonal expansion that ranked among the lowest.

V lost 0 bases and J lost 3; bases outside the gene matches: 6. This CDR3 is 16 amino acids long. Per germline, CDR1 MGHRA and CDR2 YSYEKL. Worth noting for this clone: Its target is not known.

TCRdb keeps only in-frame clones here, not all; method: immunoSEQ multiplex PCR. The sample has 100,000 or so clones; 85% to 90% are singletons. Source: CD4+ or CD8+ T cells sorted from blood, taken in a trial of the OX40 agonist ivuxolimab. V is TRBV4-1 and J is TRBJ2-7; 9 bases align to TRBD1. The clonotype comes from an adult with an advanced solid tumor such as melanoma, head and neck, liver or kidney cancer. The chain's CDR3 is CASSQDKGTGLYEQYF. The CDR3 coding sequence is TGCGCCAGCAGCCAAGATAAAGGGACAGGGCTCTACGAGCAGTACTTC.